This TCR beta chain derives from a study of T cell responses to AZD1222 COVID-19 vaccine. As concerns this clone: The antigen is not known.

This table comes from immunoSEQ multiplex PCR, and its TCRdb copy is limited to in-frame clones, with some not included. The sample lists about 59,000 clones, approximately 89% occurring once. Study-wide findings and caveats: Breadth and depth of Spike-specific TCRs rose after two AZD1222 doses. The sample set comprised mostly white British donors with more females, and clonal diversity was possibly underestimated. Every sample of the repertoires postdated the peak T cell response. Reports say nearly half of spike-specific TCRs go after unmutated variant regions.

The J segment lost 8 bases and the V segment lost 6 bases, leaving 13 bases of the junction unmatched. The CDR3 loop spans 16 amino acids. Germline-derived CDR1 and CDR2 are MNHEY and SMNVEV (reference sequence). Sample: peripheral blood, taken 28 days after the second AZD1222 dose. This TCR was sampled from an adult who received the AZD1222 COVID-19 vaccine. This sequence joins TRBV27 and TRBJ2-2, with TRBD1 identical over 9 bases. The CDR3 spells CASSPGTGPWGGELFF. The CDR3 nucleotides are TGTGCCAGCAGCCCAGGGACAGGGCCCTGGGGGGGGGAGCTGTTTTTT.